This T cell receptor (beta chain) comes out of a study of T cell repertoires in cytomegalovirus infection. Study results and caveats: Clonotypes of TCR beta that were HLA-C-restricted and CMV-specific dominated the ex vivo response.

A single record per CDR3 protein comes from TCRdb applying MiXCR to the reads. The sample lists 250,000 to 300,000 distinct CDR3 sequences; 20% to 30% were seen once. The sample holds a few counts of this clonotype. The antigen is not known. V shed 4 bases and J shed 7 bases, with 14 bases lying between them. CDR3 length equals 14 residues. CDR1 and CDR2 (germline): SEHNR, FQNEAQ (reference sequence). The origin of this receptor is a human donor in good health (CMV status not recorded). Some clones in this sample may be carry-over from other donors' samples. V usage is TRBV7-9 and J usage is TRBJ2-4, with D perhaps matching TRBD2 (5 bases). What was sequenced was PBMCs. The CDR3 DNA is TGTGCCAGCAGCTCAGGAGGAAACGGGAACATTCAGTACTTC. Translated, it gives CASSSGGNGNIQYF. Using reference TRBV7-9 and TRBJ2-4 for the parts outside the CDR3, the full variable domain is DTGVSQNPRHKITKRGQNVTFRCDPISEHNRLYWYRQTLGQGPEFLTYFQNEAQLEKSRLLSDRFSAERPKGSFSTLEIQRTEQGDSAMYLCASSSGGNGNIQYFGAGTRLSVL.